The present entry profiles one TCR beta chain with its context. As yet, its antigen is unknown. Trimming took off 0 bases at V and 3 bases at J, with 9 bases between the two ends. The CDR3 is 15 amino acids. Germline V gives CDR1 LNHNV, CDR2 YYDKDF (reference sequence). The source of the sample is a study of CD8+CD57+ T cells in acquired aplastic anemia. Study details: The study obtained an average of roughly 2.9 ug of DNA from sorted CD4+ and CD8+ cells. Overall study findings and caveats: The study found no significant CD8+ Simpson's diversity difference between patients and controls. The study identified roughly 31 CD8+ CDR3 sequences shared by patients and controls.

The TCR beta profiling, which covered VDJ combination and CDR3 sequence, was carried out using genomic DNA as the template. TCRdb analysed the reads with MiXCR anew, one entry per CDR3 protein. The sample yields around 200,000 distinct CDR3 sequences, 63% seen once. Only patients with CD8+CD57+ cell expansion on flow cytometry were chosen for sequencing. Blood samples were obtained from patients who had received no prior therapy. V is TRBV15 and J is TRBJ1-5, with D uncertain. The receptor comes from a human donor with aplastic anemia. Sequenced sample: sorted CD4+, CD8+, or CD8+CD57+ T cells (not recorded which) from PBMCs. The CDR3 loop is CATSREPDPNQPQHF. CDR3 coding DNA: TGTGCCACCAGCAGAGAACCAGACCCCAATCAGCCCCAGCATTTT.